This is a list of T cell receptor beta chains from one sample in a study of blood T cell repertoires in COVID-19. The protocol was immunoSEQ multiplex PCR, while the TCRdb copy is restricted to in-frame clones and leaves out a portion. The table has some 250,000 clones, around 90% seen once. The sample consisted of peripheral blood. Receptor source: a human donor in a cohort sampled during active COVID-19. Each CDR3 is given with its conserved first and last residue. A D gene is named only where the DNA matches it firmly. Some rows mark clone size as missing; the rest say once, few, many or name a class of expanded clone.

TRBV11-2,NA,TRBJ2-5,NA,TGTGCCAGCAGCTCAAACGGGGAGACCCAGTACTTC,CASSSNGETQYF
TRBV20-1,TRBD2,TRBJ2-3,NA,TGCAGTGCTAGTTCGGCTAGCGGGAGTACAGATACGCAGTATTTT,CSASSASGSTDTQYF
TRBV19,TRBD1,TRBJ2-7,once,TGTGCCAGTAGTGTCTTGCCAGGGGGAAGATATTACGAGCAGTACTTC,CASSVLPGGRYYEQYF
TRBV6-5,NA,TRBJ1-6,NA,TGTGCCAGCAGACCTGGGACTCTAGCAAATTCACCCCTCCACTTT,CASRPGTLANSPLHF
TRBV28,TRBD1,TRBJ1-5,NA,TGTGCCAGCAGCTTGACAGGGGGGGATCAGCCCCAGCATTTT,CASSLTGGDQPQHF
TRBV6-6,TRBD2,TRBJ2-3,NA,TGTGCCAGCAGTTACACTAGCGAATACACAGATACGCAGTATTTT,CASSYTSEYTDTQYF
TRBV18,TRBD2,TRBJ2-7,NA,TGTGCCAGCTCACCACCGAATAGCGGGAGACTCAACGAGCAGTACTTC,CASSPPNSGRLNEQYF
TRBV3-1/TRBV3-2,TRBD2,TRBJ2-1,NA,TGTGCCAGCAGCCAAGGACTAGCGGGGGCCTATGAGCAGTTCTTC,CASSQGLAGAYEQFF
TRBV15,NA,TRBJ2-7,NA,TGTGCCACCAGCAGAGTTGGGGGGGCTGCTCACGAGCAGTACTTC,CATSRVGGAAHEQYF
TRBV5-1,TRBD2,TRBJ2-5,NA,TGCGCCAGCAGCTTGGCCTTTGGGCTAGCGGGGGAGACCCAGTACTTC,CASSLAFGLAGETQYF
TRBV6-2/TRBV6-3,TRBD2,TRBJ2-1,NA,TGTGCCAGCAGTTACTCCTCCCTGCGGGGGGTCTATAATGAGCAGTTCTTC,CASSYSSLRGVYNEQFF
TRBV19,NA,TRBJ2-7,NA,TGTGCCAGTAGTCGAGGGAGGACCTACGAGCAGTACTTC,CASSRGRTYEQYF
TRBV6-5,TRBD2,TRBJ2-7,NA,TGTGCCAGCAGCTTCTACTCCAGCGGGGGTTACGAGCAGTACTTC,CASSFYSSGGYEQYF
TRBV2,TRBD1,TRBJ1-1,NA,TGTGCCAGCAGCGAGAACAGGGGGATATCTGAAGCTTTCTTT,CASSENRGISEAFF
TRBV6-5,TRBD1,TRBJ1-2,NA,TGTGCCAGCCAAGGACAGGTCCCCGGTGGCTACACCTTC,CASQGQVPGGYTF
TRBV6-1,TRBD1,TRBJ2-7,NA,TGTGCCAGCAGTGAAAGACAGGGAAGCGAGCAGTACTTC,CASSERQGSEQYF
TRBV27,TRBD1,TRBJ1-2,NA,TGTGCCAGCAGTCCAGACAGGGAGTGGGGCTATGGCTACACCTTC,CASSPDREWGYGYTF
TRBV30,TRBD2,TRBJ2-7,once,TGTGCCTGGAGTGTAAGCGGGGGGCCCTACGAGCAGTACTTC,CAWSVSGGPYEQYF
TRBV3-1/TRBV3-2,NA,TRBJ2-7,NA,TGTGCCAGCAGCCACGGGTCCTACGAGCAGTACTTC,CASSHGSYEQYF
TRBV28,TRBD2,TRBJ2-2,NA,TGTGCCAGCAGTTTAATTTCAACTAGCGGTAGTGACGGGGAGCTGTTTTTT,CASSLISTSGSDGELFF
TRBV20-1,NA,TRBJ2-1,NA,TGCAGTGCTAGTACGCCCTACTTGGTGGGGGGGCCGGGTGAGCAGTTCTTC,CSASTPYLVGGPGEQFF
TRBV12-3/TRBV12-4,NA,TRBJ1-2,NA,TGTGCCAGCAGACTTCAGGGTAACTATGGCTACACCTTC,CASRLQGNYGYTF